These 8 T cell receptor beta chains were all obtained from the same sample, sequenced in a study of graft-versus-host responses after intestinal transplantation (dated by TCRdb to the early 2020s). In light of the paper, this sample's time point label describes: cells obtained before transplantation from donor or recipient. Libraries were prepared through the immunoSEQ multiplex PCR assay. Entries here come from immuneACCESS through TCRdb and include only in-frame sequences with V and J called. Some clones fail to appear in such tables; in the studies checked, an unresolved V gene covers under half of the shortfall, and the cause of the remainder is unknown. This sample gives about 110,000 clones in total; more than 85% of them show up just once. The ten largest clones represent 1.2% of the sample. No antigen has been assigned to these receptors. This sample comprised unstimulated CD8+ T cells sorted from spleen or lymph node cells, obtained before transplant. These receptors all stem from a human donor who was the organ donor for an intestinal transplant.

This rearrangement joins TRBV5-8 to TRBJ2-1; the match to TRBD1 covers 8 bases. The V gene's germline CDR1 is SGHTS and CDR2 YDEGEE. The CDR3 has 13 amino acids. V lost 4 bases, J lost 8 bases, and 5 bases stayed unmatched. The CDR3 DNA follows: TGTGCCAGCAGCGCGCAGGGGGCTGATGAGCAGTTCTTC. Translating gives CASSAQGADEQFF.

The V and J genes are TRBV29-1 and TRBJ1-2, with D perhaps matching TRBD1 (5 bases). Germline-derived CDR1 and CDR2 are SQVTM and ANQGSEA. The CDR3 runs to 13 residues. V gave up 4 bases and J gave up 2 bases, with 11 bases separating them. The chain's CDR3 is CSVVEAGNYGYTF. CDR3 bases: TGCAGCGTTGTAGAGGCAGGGAACTATGGCTACACCTTC.

V is TRBV5-6 and J is TRBJ2-1; 9 positions match TRBD2. CDR3 length: 18 amino acids. The V and J ends lost 0 bases and 0 bases, in that order; junction bases with no gene match: 7. The V gene's germline CDR1 is SGHDT and CDR2 YYEEEE. The CDR3 bases are TGTGCCAGCAGCTTGGCTAGCGGGATAGGTGACTCCTACAATGAGCAGTTCTTC. Amino acid sequence: CASSLASGIGDSYNEQFF.

The J gene is TRBJ2-6, the V gene TRBV5-1, with 7 bases lining up with TRBD1. With 3 bases clipped from V and 4 bases from J, the junction kept 22 bases outside the gene matches. From germline, CDR1 is SGHRS and CDR2 YFSETQ. CDR3 size: 21 residues. CDR3 sequence (DNA): TGCGCCAGCAGCTCGCCAGGGGGTGGACAGCGTTCCTATTTCGGGGCCAACGTCCTGACTTTC. This translates into CASSSPGGGQRSYFGANVLTF.

Here the CDR3 reads CASSHGQGGYEQYF. Here the CDR3 DNA reads TGTGCCAGCAGCCATGGACAGGGGGGCTACGAGCAGTACTTC. The genes are TRBV13 and TRBJ2-7; 10 nucleotides line up with TRBD1. The V gene's germline CDR1 is PRHDT and CDR2 FYEKMQ (reference sequence). Trimming cost V 5 bases and J 3 bases; bases outside gene matches: 4. The CDR3 extends over 14 amino acids.

The chain has TRBV2 and TRBJ2-7; 12 bases map to TRBD2. Germline V lookup: CDR1 SNHLY, CDR2 FYNNEI. The CDR3 is 15 amino acids. The V segment lost 2 bases and the J segment 3 bases; nucleotides outside the gene matches: 2. CDR3 loop: CASSEILAGGYEQYF. The DNA for the CDR3 is TGTGCCAGCAGTGAAATACTAGCGGGGGGCTACGAGCAGTACTTC.

The chain employs TRBV30 and TRBJ2-5, with D possibly TRBD1 on 7 matching bases. Germline CDR1 GTSNPN, CDR2 SVGIG (reference sequence). This CDR3 is 15 amino acids long. Trimming left V 2 bases short and J 2 bases short, with 15 bases between. The CDR3 DNA reads as TGTGCCTGGAGTTTAGGAGGGGGCAATCAAGAGACCCAGTACTTC. Translating it yields CAWSLGGGNQETQYF.

V and J are TRBV11-2 and TRBJ2-7, with D perhaps matching TRBD2 (5 bases). V was shortened by 5 bases and J by 7 bases, with 21 bases between the two germline ends. The CDR3 is 15 amino acids. Germline V gene data show CDR1 as SGHAT and CDR2 as FQNNGV. CDR3 DNA: TGTGCCAGCAGCGCGGAGGCGTTGGCCCCATTTGAGCAGTACTTC. Amino acid sequence: CASSAEALAPFEQYF.